This note documents a single T cell receptor (beta chain) sequence. The data were obtained in a study of blood T cell repertoires in COVID-19. The wider study: The samples span acute and convalescent COVID-19 from the United States, Italy and Spain. T cells, B-cell-depleted T cells, or PBMCs provided the cDNA or gDNA that served as material.

The CDR3 length is 14 residues. Trimming removed 5 bases from V and 7 bases from J; junction bases left unmatched: 7. Germline CDR1 is KGHDR and CDR2 is SFDVKD. Authors' processing steps: Nucleated cell number was recorded as an estimate derived from reference gene primer amplification. Assay used: immunoSEQ multiplex PCR; TCRdb lists only in-frame clones, some missing. V and J calls plus clone size are reproduced from that table; the DNA served to infer D and trimming. The sample shows approximately 260,000 clones, approximately 80% of them seen only once. The sequence derives from a woman between 40 and 50 years old with active or convalescent COVID-19. Sequencing was performed on peripheral blood. The chain couples TRBV24-1 to TRBJ1-5; 7 nucleotides agree with TRBD1. The CDR3 loop is CATSARTQGQPQHF. The CDR3 DNA sequence: TGTGCCACCAGTGCGAGGACACAGGGGCAGCCCCAGCATTTT.